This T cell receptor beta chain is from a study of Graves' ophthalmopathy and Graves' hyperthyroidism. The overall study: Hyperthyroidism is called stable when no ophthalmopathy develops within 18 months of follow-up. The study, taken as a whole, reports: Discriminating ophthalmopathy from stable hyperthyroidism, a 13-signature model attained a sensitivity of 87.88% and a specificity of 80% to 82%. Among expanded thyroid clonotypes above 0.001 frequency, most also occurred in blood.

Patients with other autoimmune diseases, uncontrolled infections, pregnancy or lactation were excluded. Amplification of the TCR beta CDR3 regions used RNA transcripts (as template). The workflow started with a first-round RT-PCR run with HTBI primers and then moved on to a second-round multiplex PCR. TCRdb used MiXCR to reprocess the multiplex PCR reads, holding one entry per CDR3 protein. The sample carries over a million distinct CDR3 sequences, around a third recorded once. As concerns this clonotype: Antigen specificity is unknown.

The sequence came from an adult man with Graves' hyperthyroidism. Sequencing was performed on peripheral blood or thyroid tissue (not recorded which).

CDR3: CASASSDDGMNTEAFF. CDR3 coding DNA: TGTGCCAGCGCCAGCAGTGACGATGGGATGAACACTGAAGCTTTCTTT. The chain uses TRBV7-9 and TRBJ1-1; D gene uncertain. The CDR3 has 16 residues. V was trimmed by 8 bases and J by 0 bases, leaving 19 bases between them. Germline CDR1 and CDR2: SEHNR and FQNEAQ (reference sequence). The full variable domain, with the rest looked up from reference TRBV7-9 and TRBJ1-1, is DTGVSQNPRHKITKRGQNVTFRCDPISEHNRLYWYRQTLGQGPEFLTYFQNEAQLEKSRLLSDRFSAERPKGSFSTLEIQRTEQGDSAMYLCASASSDDGMNTEAFFGQGTRLTVV.